The present entry profiles one T cell receptor (beta chain) with its context. The antigen remains undetermined. The record originates from a study of T cell responses to AZD1222 COVID-19 vaccine. The CDR3 runs 12 residues. Germline-derived CDR1 and CDR2 are SQVTM and ANQGSEA. V shed 4 bases and J shed 5 bases, with 11 bases lying between them. Findings of the study overall: Vaccination with two AZD1222 doses was followed by a rise in Spike-specific TCR breadth and depth. Only a handful of AZD1222 recipients tested seropositive at baseline. Donors skewed white British and female; clonal diversity was possibly underestimated.

The method was immunoSEQ multiplex PCR; TCRdb's version includes in-frame clones alone and lacks a portion of them. The table lists about 49,000 clones, 60% to 85% of them singletons. This clonotype originated in an adult in good health. J is TRBJ1-1 and V is TRBV29-1, with a tentative D call TRBD1 (6 bases). The input for sequencing was peripheral blood, taken on day 0 of AZD1222 vaccination. DNA of the CDR3: TGCAGCGTTGCTCAGGGGAGGACTGAAGCTTTCTTT. This translates into CSVAQGRTEAFF.